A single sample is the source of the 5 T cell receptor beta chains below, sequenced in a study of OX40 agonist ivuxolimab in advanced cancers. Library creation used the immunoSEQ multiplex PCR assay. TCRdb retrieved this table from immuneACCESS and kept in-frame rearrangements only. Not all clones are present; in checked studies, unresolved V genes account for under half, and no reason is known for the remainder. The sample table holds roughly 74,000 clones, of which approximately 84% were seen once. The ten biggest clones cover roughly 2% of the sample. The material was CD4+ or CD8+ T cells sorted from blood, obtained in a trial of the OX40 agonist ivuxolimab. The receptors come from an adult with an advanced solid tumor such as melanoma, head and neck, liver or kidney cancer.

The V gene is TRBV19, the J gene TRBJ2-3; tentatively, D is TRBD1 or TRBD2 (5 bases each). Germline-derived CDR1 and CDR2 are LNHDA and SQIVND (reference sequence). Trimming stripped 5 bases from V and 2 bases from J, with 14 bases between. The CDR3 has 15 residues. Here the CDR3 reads CASSREGVITDTQYF. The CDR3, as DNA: TGTGCCAGTAGTCGGGAAGGGGTAATCACAGATACGCAGTATTTT.

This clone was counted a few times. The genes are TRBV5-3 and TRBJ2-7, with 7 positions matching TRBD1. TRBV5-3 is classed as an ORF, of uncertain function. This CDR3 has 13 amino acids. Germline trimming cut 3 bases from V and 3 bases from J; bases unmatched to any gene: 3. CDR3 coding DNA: TGTGCCAGAAGCTCCGGGACAGTCTACGAGCAGTACTTC. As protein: CARSSGTVYEQYF.

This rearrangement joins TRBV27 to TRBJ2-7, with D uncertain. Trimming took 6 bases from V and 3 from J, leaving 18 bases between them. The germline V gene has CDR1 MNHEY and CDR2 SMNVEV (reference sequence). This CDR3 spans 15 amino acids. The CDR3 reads CASSGNLDGYYEQYF. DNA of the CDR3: TGTGCCAGCAGCGGAAACCTCGACGGGTACTACGAGCAGTACTTC.

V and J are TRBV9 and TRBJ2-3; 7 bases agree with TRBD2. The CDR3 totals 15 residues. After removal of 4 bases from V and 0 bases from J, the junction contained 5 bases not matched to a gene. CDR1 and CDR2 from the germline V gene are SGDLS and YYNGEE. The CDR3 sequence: CASSSLAWSTDTQYF. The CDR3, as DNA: TGTGCCAGCAGCTCACTAGCGTGGAGCACAGATACGCAGTATTTT.

The CDR3 DNA is TGCGCCAGCAGCTTGGGAGGAGACGTCTTATTGGGTAGCGGCTACACCTTC. Translating gives CASSLGGDVLLGSGYTF. J is TRBJ1-2 and V is TRBV5-1; no clear D. Deletions cut 0 bases from V and 8 bases from J, with 23 bases between. The CDR3 sequence is 17 residues long. CDR1 is SGHRS, CDR2 YFSETQ, per germline. The variable domain in full, with the rest retrieved from reference TRBV5-1 and TRBJ1-2, is KAGVTQTPRYLIKTRGQQVTLSCSPISGHRSVSWYQQTPGQGLQFLFEYFSETQRNKGNFPGRFSGRQFSNSRSEMNVSTLELGDSALYLCASSLGGDVLLGSGYTFGSGTRLTVV.